Listed below are T cell receptor beta chains from one sample, sequenced in a study of regulatory T cells in long-lasting Graves disease. Via MiXCR, TCRdb re-called the multiplex PCR reads, giving one row per CDR3 protein. The sample holds some 430,000 distinct CDR3 sequences, about 22% seen once. The sample here was peripheral blood mononuclear cells (PBMCs), taken when the disease was refractory, from a patient treated with antithyroid drugs. These TCRs come from a female donor with Graves disease. CDR3s include the opening cysteine and the closing phenylalanine or tryptophan. The D gene is left open where the match is weak. Clone sizes are given selectively: once, few, many, or a class where the clone is expanded.

cdr3_nt: TGCAGCGTCGCAGGGTTATTCAGCACTGAAGCTTTCTTT
cdr3_aa: CSVAGLFSTEAFF
v_call: TRBV29-1
d_call: -
j_call: TRBJ1-1
clone_size: few

cdr3_nt: TGCAGCGTTGGGGGGTTCAGGGGGCGCGGCACTGAAGCTTTCTTT
cdr3_aa: CSVGGFRGRGTEAFF
v_call: TRBV29-1
d_call: TRBD1
j_call: TRBJ1-1
clone_size: -

cdr3_nt: TGCAGCGTTGAAGATGCGAGGTCCCTGAACACTGAAGCTTTCTTT
cdr3_aa: CSVEDARSLNTEAFF
v_call: TRBV29-1
d_call: -
j_call: TRBJ1-1
clone_size: many

cdr3_nt: TGTGCCAGCAGCCAATACAGGGAGGTCACTGAAGCTTTCTTT
cdr3_aa: CASSQYREVTEAFF
v_call: TRBV28
d_call: -
j_call: TRBJ1-1
clone_size: many

cdr3_nt: TGTGCCAGCAGTTCATCCGTGGATTACGAGCAGTACTTC
cdr3_aa: CASSSSVDYEQYF
v_call: TRBV27
d_call: -
j_call: TRBJ2-7
clone_size: few

cdr3_nt: TGTGCCAGCAGTCTGGGGTCCGATAATTCACCCCTCCACTTT
cdr3_aa: CASSLGSDNSPLHF
v_call: TRBV6-1
d_call: -
j_call: TRBJ1-6
clone_size: few

cdr3_nt: TGTGCCAGTAGTATAATAGCAGGGTCCTACAATGAGCAGTTCTTC
cdr3_aa: CASSIIAGSYNEQFF
v_call: TRBV19
d_call: -
j_call: TRBJ2-1
clone_size: once

cdr3_nt: TGTGCCAGCAGTGAACTACGGAACTCTGGGGCCAACGTCCTGACTTTC
cdr3_aa: CASSELRNSGANVLTF
v_call: TRBV6-1
d_call: -
j_call: TRBJ2-6
clone_size: many

cdr3_nt: TGTGCCAGCAGCGACAGTCTGGCCAAAAACATTCAGTACTTC
cdr3_aa: CASSDSLAKNIQYF
v_call: TRBV7-9
d_call: -
j_call: TRBJ2-4
clone_size: few

cdr3_nt: TGTGCCAGCAGCGCTTATGTAGGGGCATCCTACGAGCAGTACTTC
cdr3_aa: CASSAYVGASYEQYF
v_call: TRBV7-9
d_call: -
j_call: TRBJ2-7
clone_size: many

cdr3_nt: TGTGCCAGCAGTTTACGCCCGGGCCGACCATACGAGCAGTACTTC
cdr3_aa: CASSLRPGRPYEQYF
v_call: TRBV27
d_call: -
j_call: TRBJ2-7
clone_size: many

cdr3_nt: TGTGCCAGCAGCCTCTTGGACAGGGAAGGAAACACCATATATTTT
cdr3_aa: CASSLLDREGNTIYF
v_call: TRBV3-1
d_call: TRBD1
j_call: TRBJ1-3
clone_size: -

cdr3_nt: TGTGCCAGCAGCCCGGAGTGGGGACAAGGGGGCTACACCTTC
cdr3_aa: CASSPEWGQGGYTF
v_call: TRBV5-5
d_call: -
j_call: TRBJ1-2
clone_size: few

cdr3_nt: TGTGCCAGCAGTTATGCGGGGGATTACGAGCAGTACTTC
cdr3_aa: CASSYAGDYEQYF
v_call: TRBV28
d_call: TRBD2
j_call: TRBJ2-7
clone_size: many

cdr3_nt: TGTGCCAGCAGTTTAACGATGAATGAGCAGTTCTTC
cdr3_aa: CASSLTMNEQFF
v_call: TRBV28
d_call: -
j_call: TRBJ2-1
clone_size: -

cdr3_nt: TGTGCCAGCAGTTTAGCGGACAGGGGAACCGGGGAGCTGTTTTTT
cdr3_aa: CASSLADRGTGELFF
v_call: TRBV12-3/TRBV12-4
d_call: TRBD1
j_call: TRBJ2-2
clone_size: many

cdr3_nt: TGTGCCAGCACCTTGACAGGGCTCTATGGCTACACCTTC
cdr3_aa: CASTLTGLYGYTF
v_call: TRBV28
d_call: TRBD1
j_call: TRBJ1-2
clone_size: many

cdr3_nt: TGTGCCAGCACTACGGGACAGGGGGCATTTGGCTACACCTTC
cdr3_aa: CASTTGQGAFGYTF
v_call: TRBV25-1
d_call: TRBD1
j_call: TRBJ1-2
clone_size: -

cdr3_nt: TGTGCCAGCAGGGGAGTAGTAGGGTTGGACACCGGGGAGCTGTTTTTT
cdr3_aa: CASRGVVGLDTGELFF
v_call: TRBV28
d_call: -
j_call: TRBJ2-2
clone_size: many

cdr3_nt: TGTGCCTGGAGTGTTGGCCAGGGCGTACGGTCACCCCTCCACTTT
cdr3_aa: CAWSVGQGVRSPLHF
v_call: TRBV30
d_call: -
j_call: TRBJ1-6
clone_size: few

cdr3_nt: TGTGCCAGCAGCCCAACCAGAGACTCTGGAAACACCATATATTTT
cdr3_aa: CASSPTRDSGNTIYF
v_call: TRBV7-9
d_call: -
j_call: TRBJ1-3
clone_size: -

cdr3_nt: TGTGCCAGCAACTACAGGGGAGGTGACACCGGGGAGCTGTTTTTT
cdr3_aa: CASNYRGGDTGELFF
v_call: TRBV9
d_call: -
j_call: TRBJ2-2
clone_size: -

cdr3_nt: TGTGCCAGCAGTTCAGGGGGCCCTGGCTATGGCTACACCTTC
cdr3_aa: CASSSGGPGYGYTF
v_call: TRBV28
d_call: TRBD1
j_call: TRBJ1-2
clone_size: many

cdr3_nt: TGTGCCAGCAGCCTCGGGACCCCCTTTGAGACCCAGTACTTC
cdr3_aa: CASSLGTPFETQYF
v_call: TRBV28
d_call: -
j_call: TRBJ2-5
clone_size: many

cdr3_nt: TGTGCCAGCCAGGGACAGACGAACACCGGGGAGCTGTTTTTT
cdr3_aa: CASQGQTNTGELFF
v_call: TRBV12-3/TRBV12-4
d_call: TRBD1
j_call: TRBJ2-2
clone_size: -

cdr3_nt: TGCAGCGTTGATGGGGCAGGGAACTATGGCTACACCTTC
cdr3_aa: CSVDGAGNYGYTF
v_call: TRBV29-1
d_call: -
j_call: TRBJ1-2
clone_size: few

cdr3_nt: TGCGCCAGCGTTGACGGTCTCTCCGAGCAGTACTTC
cdr3_aa: CASVDGLSEQYF
v_call: TRBV5-1
d_call: -
j_call: TRBJ2-7
clone_size: -

cdr3_nt: TGCAGTGCTAGAGCTTCCGGGTCAGATACGCAGTATTTT
cdr3_aa: CSARASGSDTQYF
v_call: TRBV20-1
d_call: -
j_call: TRBJ2-3
clone_size: -

cdr3_nt: TGTGCCAGCAGTCTACAGGGGCGGGGTACTGAAGCTTTCTTT
cdr3_aa: CASSLQGRGTEAFF
v_call: TRBV27
d_call: TRBD1
j_call: TRBJ1-1
clone_size: many

cdr3_nt: TGTGCCAGCAGCGCGACAGGGGGTGAGCAAGAGACCCAGTACTTC
cdr3_aa: CASSATGGEQETQYF
v_call: TRBV7-3
d_call: TRBD1
j_call: TRBJ2-5
clone_size: many

cdr3_nt: TGTGCCAGCAGCTCCCTGAACACCGGGGAGCTGTTTTTT
cdr3_aa: CASSSLNTGELFF
v_call: TRBV3-1
d_call: -
j_call: TRBJ2-2
clone_size: many

cdr3_nt: TGCAGTGCCGCGCGGGGGGTCACTAATGAAAAACTGTTTTTT
cdr3_aa: CSAARGVTNEKLFF
v_call: TRBV20-1
d_call: -
j_call: TRBJ1-4
clone_size: few

cdr3_nt: TGTGCCAGCACCCCGCCTGGAGGAAATTCACCCCTCCACTTT
cdr3_aa: CASTPPGGNSPLHF
v_call: TRBV28
d_call: -
j_call: TRBJ1-6
clone_size: many

cdr3_nt: TGTGCCAGTACCCAGATCGAAAGAGGCAATCAGCCCCAGCATTTT
cdr3_aa: CASTQIERGNQPQHF
v_call: TRBV19
d_call: -
j_call: TRBJ1-5
clone_size: -

cdr3_nt: TGTGCCAGCAGTTTAGGTAGGGTGAGGGGCTCACCCCTCCACTTT
cdr3_aa: CASSLGRVRGSPLHF
v_call: TRBV27
d_call: -
j_call: TRBJ1-6
clone_size: many

cdr3_nt: TGTGCCAGCAGCCTAGCCGGGGACCACGAGCAGTACTTC
cdr3_aa: CASSLAGDHEQYF
v_call: TRBV7-9
d_call: -
j_call: TRBJ2-7
clone_size: -

cdr3_nt: TGTGCCACCAGTGATTCTGGACTAGCGGGGAGCAATGAGCAGTTCTTC
cdr3_aa: CATSDSGLAGSNEQFF
v_call: TRBV24-1
d_call: TRBD2
j_call: TRBJ2-1
clone_size: -

cdr3_nt: TGTGCCAGCAGCTTAGTTTTAGGGTTCATCTCTGGAAACACCATATATTTT
cdr3_aa: CASSLVLGFISGNTIYF
v_call: TRBV7-8
d_call: -
j_call: TRBJ1-3
clone_size: once

cdr3_nt: TGCAGCGTCCTGGGGACAGGGAGGACCGGGGAGCTGTTTTTT
cdr3_aa: CSVLGTGRTGELFF
v_call: TRBV29-1
d_call: TRBD1
j_call: TRBJ2-2
clone_size: -